The rows below give T cell receptor beta chains drawn from one sample of a study of vaccination effects on CD4 cells after COVID-19. Measured with immunoSEQ multiplex PCR; TCRdb has only the in-frame clones, and not every one. The table includes 42,000 or so clones, approximately 70% detected once. Antigens for these TCRs are unknown. Sequencing was performed on CD4+ T cells from PBMCs cultured with a peptide pool, taken before COVID-19 vaccination. The receptors were gathered from a human donor who had a prior SARS-CoV-2 infection. The CDR3 runs from the conserved cysteine through the conserved F or W. Expanded clones are given a class, and other clones once, few, many or no size at all.

abundance	v_gene	CDR3aa
NA	TRBV6-6	CASSYTGTAGYTF
NA	TRBV25-1	CASGGGQGMGQETQYF
NA	TRBV11-1	CASSLGQIQETQYF
NA	TRBV5-1	CASSLGHYNEQFF
NA	TRBV30	CAWSPMGDRDSPLHF
NA	TRBV6-2/TRBV6-3	CASSYYREADTQYF
NA	TRBV30	CACRTRWDNSPLHF
NA	TRBV18	CASSPPGFRGETQYF
few	TRBV6-5	CASSRGRKNTEAFF
NA	TRBV9	CASSRQALNTEAFF
once	TRBV4-2	CASTSGAADIYEQYF
few	TRBV9	CASSEGTLTNYGYTF
NA	TRBV12-3/TRBV12-4	CASSLENEQFF
few	TRBV7-2	CASSPRLAGSYYEQYF
NA	TRBV7-2	CASSLARASGGGETQYF
NA	TRBV5-1	CASSPTRAARSYNEQFF
NA	TRBV12-3/TRBV12-4	CASSLRLEGGYTF
NA	TRBV5-1	CASSVDSGEPSDTQYF
NA	TRBV12-5	CASAWGARETQYF
NA	TRBV30	CAWSGSFGNTIYF
NA	TRBV9	CASSVDFPTGDRRGSPGSYEQYF
NA	TRBV7-9	CASSARGPAGTLSYEQYF
once	TRBV9	CASSVAGVRSYGYTF
few	TRBV21-1	CASSNRGGGLGNTIYF
NA	TRBV7-2	CASSLAQGTEAFF
NA	TRBV7-2	CASSWVTGEPQHF
NA	TRBV12-5	CASGTSGSLEETQYF
NA	TRBV5-6	CASSLVKDSIYGYTF
NA	TRBV11-3	CASSLITGGTDTQYF
NA	TRBV7-3	CASSQTGVNSPLHF
NA	TRBV18	CASSPISYQRDYEQYF
NA	TRBV18	CASSPPRGGRMDGYTF
few	TRBV5-1	CASSPWTGSRAEAFF
NA	TRBV10-3	CAIRSGTPPHYEQYF
NA	TRBV25-1	CASSETTSGGNEQFF
NA	TRBV6-5	CASRLAGVQYF
NA	TRBV28	CASSRTPGLNNSPLHF
NA	TRBV9	CASSPQGDSYSPLHF
NA	TRBV11-2	CASSPKETQYF
NA	TRBV2	CASSEVAGGDYGYTF
NA	TRBV6-5	CASGPGRQPQHF
NA	TRBV6-5	CASSKLTGTGELFF
NA	TRBV5-1	CASSLATGWNYEQYF
NA	TRBV6-5	CASSPEVGDTEAFF
NA	TRBV18	CASSPPNLAGVNEQFF
few	TRBV18	CASSPVGGGTDTQYF
NA	TRBV24-1	CATSNPTSGDNEQFF
NA	TRBV23-1	CASSEGLADYNEQFF
few	TRBV2	CASSLPLTYEQYF
NA	TRBV5-4	CASRDRGPDTQYF
few	TRBV6-6	CASSPRQGASSVYGYTF
few	TRBV11-2	CASSMELADEQYF
medium-sized	TRBV28	CASSILPGQGTYEQYF
NA	TRBV19	CASSTPGQGNYGYTF
few	TRBV7-2	CASSLASGVYNEQFF